What follows is one T cell receptor (beta chain) and its context. This sample is drawn from a study of blood T cell repertoires in COVID-19. Study background: COVID-19 samples, acute and convalescent, were from the United States, Italy and Spain. From T cells, B-cell-depleted T cells, or PBMCs came the material, which was cDNA or gDNA.

V was trimmed by 4 bases and J by 1 base, leaving 11 bases between them. Germline CDR1 reads SGDLS; CDR2 reads YYNGEE. The CDR3 is 14 residues long. Original data processing: Amplified reference gene primers provided the basis for estimating nucleated cell counts. Sequenced by immunoSEQ multiplex PCR; TCRdb stores in-frame clones only, minus some. V and J calls and clone size come straight from that table; D and trimming were deduced from the DNA. The sample consists of some 140,000 clones, approximately 88% of them appearing once. This sequence was found in an elderly woman with acute or convalescent COVID-19. The V gene is TRBV9, the J gene TRBJ1-1, with D uncertain. Sequenced sample: peripheral blood. The CDR3 DNA sequence: TGTGCCAGCAGCTCGAAAGTCGGGAACACTGAAGCTTTCTTT. Translating gives CASSSKVGNTEAFF.